This is a list of T cell receptor beta chains from one sample in a study of early T cells in non-severe SARS-CoV-2 infection. TCRdb reanalysed the 5' RACE reads using MiXCR and keeps one entry per CDR3 protein. The data hold approximately 79,000 distinct CDR3 sequences, with over 10% observed a single time. The sample was whole blood. The receptors here all came from an adult who was a healthcare worker with PCR-confirmed SARS-CoV-2 infection or an uninfected control (not recorded which). The CDR3 runs from the conserved cysteine through the conserved F or W. A D gene is named only where the DNA matches it firmly. Rows may omit the clone size; those that give it use once, few, many or a size class.

j_call,v_call,clone_size,d_call,cdr3_aa,cdr3_nt
TRBJ2-1,TRBV20-1,many,TRBD2,CSASRLRGSYEQFF,TGCAGTGCTAGCCGTCTGCGCGGGAGCTATGAGCAGTTCTTC
TRBJ2-7,TRBV7-8,many,TRBD2,CASSYEKGPAGEGDEQYF,TGTGCCAGCAGCTACGAGAAGGGGCCAGCGGGAGAGGGGGACGAGCAGTACTTC
TRBJ2-7,TRBV5-1,few,TRBD1,CASSAGQGGYEQYF,TGCGCCAGCAGCGCCGGACAGGGGGGCTACGAGCAGTACTTC
TRBJ1-2,TRBV12-3/TRBV12-4,many,TRBD1,CASSFPRGRDGYTF,TGTGCCAGCAGTTTTCCCAGGGGGCGAGATGGCTACACCTTC
TRBJ2-1,TRBV12-5,-,-,CASGKAPGPSYNEQFF,TGTGCTAGTGGTAAGGCGCCTGGGCCCTCCTACAATGAGCAGTTCTTC
TRBJ2-7,TRBV21-1,few,-,CASSQTYEQYF,TGTGCCAGCAGCCAAACCTACGAGCAGTACTTC
TRBJ2-5,TRBV20-1,-,TRBD2,CSARGEGWETQYF,TGCAGTGCTAGAGGGGAGGGTTGGGAGACCCAGTACTTC
TRBJ2-5,TRBV13,-,-,CASSRRTDQETQYF,TGTGCCAGCAGCCGCCGGACAGATCAAGAGACCCAGTACTTC
TRBJ2-5,TRBV6-2/TRBV6-3,-,-,CASSSGTGQETQYF,TGTGCCAGCAGTAGCGGGACAGGTCAAGAGACCCAGTACTTC
TRBJ2-6,TRBV5-1,many,-,CASSPDSGANVLTF,TGCGCCAGCAGCCCCGACTCTGGGGCCAACGTCCTGACTTTC
TRBJ2-7,TRBV20-1,-,TRBD2,CSAHIGLAGLHEQYF,TGCAGTGCTCATATCGGACTAGCGGGGCTCCACGAGCAGTACTTC
TRBJ2-3,TRBV9,many,TRBD2,CASSVASTSGSSTDTQYF,TGTGCCAGCAGCGTAGCTTCTACTAGCGGGTCTAGCACAGATACGCAGTATTTT
TRBJ1-2,TRBV11-2,few,TRBD1,CASSPLTGGDYGYTF,TGTGCCAGCAGCCCACTGACAGGGGGGGACTATGGCTACACCTTC
TRBJ2-1,TRBV29-1,few,TRBD2,CSVVTSGRDEQFF,TGCAGCGTAGTGACTAGCGGGAGGGACGAGCAGTTCTTC
TRBJ2-1,TRBV30,many,-,CAWSVGSSYNEQFF,TGTGCCTGGAGTGTTGGGAGCTCCTACAATGAGCAGTTCTTC
TRBJ1-5,TRBV7-2,-,-,CASSPRGGNQPQHF,TGTGCCAGCAGCCCTAGGGGGGGAAATCAGCCCCAGCATTTT
TRBJ1-2,TRBV28,many,-,CASLSPDGGSYRDYGYTF,TGTGCCAGCCTCAGCCCGGATGGGGGAAGCTATAGGGACTATGGCTACACCTTC
TRBJ2-2,TRBV6-1,few,-,CASREGTTGELFF,TGTGCCAGCAGGGAGGGTACGACCGGGGAGCTGTTTTTT
TRBJ2-1,TRBV29-1,-,-,CSVEKRTGITYNEQFF,TGCAGCGTTGAAAAACGTACAGGGATCACCTACAATGAGCAGTTCTTC
TRBJ2-2,TRBV4-3,many,-,CASSQNSNTGELFF,TGCGCCAGCAGCCAGAACAGCAACACCGGGGAGCTGTTTTTT
TRBJ2-3,TRBV6-2/TRBV6-3,many,TRBD2,CASSPGLAADTQYF,TGTGCCAGCAGTCCCGGACTAGCAGCAGATACGCAGTATTTT
TRBJ1-5,TRBV28,medium-sized,-,CASSLGQPQHF,TGTGCCAGCAGTTTAGGTCAGCCCCAGCATTTT
TRBJ2-2,TRBV6-5,-,-,CASSYLAGSPGELFF,TGTGCCAGCAGTTATCTTGCGGGGTCCCCCGGGGAGCTGTTTTTT
TRBJ2-5,TRBV6-1,once,-,CTSSELSVQETQYF,TGTACCAGCAGTGAATTGTCCGTCCAAGAGACCCAGTACTTC
TRBJ2-4,TRBV11-2,many,-,CASSPGAAEAKNIQYF,TGTGCCAGCAGCCCTGGGGCAGCGGAAGCCAAAAACATTCAGTACTTC
TRBJ2-3,TRBV30,-,-,CAWSVLGGGGDTQYF,TGTGCCTGGAGTGTCTTGGGGGGTGGAGGAGATACGCAGTATTTT
TRBJ1-4,TRBV18,many,-,CASSSELNEKLFF,TGTGCCAGCTCATCAGAACTTAATGAAAAACTGTTTTTT
TRBJ1-3,TRBV11-2,many,TRBD1,CASSHGGRGLRRSGNTIYF,TGTGCCAGCAGCCACGGGGGCAGGGGGCTCCGCCGCTCTGGAAACACCATATATTTT
TRBJ2-3,TRBV10-3,few,-,CAVRLSTDTQYF,TGTGCCGTCCGACTTAGCACAGATACGCAGTATTTT